Only one count was recorded for the clone carrying this T cell receptor (beta chain). This sample stems from a study of blood T cell repertoires in COVID-19. Study background: Acute and convalescent COVID-19 samples came from the United States, Italy and Spain. T cells, B-cell-depleted T cells, or PBMCs provided the cDNA or gDNA that served as material.

How the authors handled the data: The authors estimated nucleated cell counts from reference gene primer amplification. Sequencing used immunoSEQ multiplex PCR; TCRdb keeps in-frame clones, though not all of them. D and trimming were read from the DNA, whereas the V and J calls and clone size are those reported in that table. The sample holds about 140,000 clones, less than 80% seen once. The sample consisted of peripheral blood. The clonotype comes from a man in his sixties with acute or convalescent COVID-19.

The CDR3 reads CAWQGQGYTEAFF. CDR3 bases: TGTGCCTGGCAGGGACAGGGTTACACTGAAGCTTTCTTT. The J gene is TRBJ1-1, the V gene TRBV30, with 9 bases identical to TRBD1. The CDR3 is 13 residues long. In germline, CDR1 is GTSNPN, CDR2 SVGIG (reference sequence). With V trimmed by 5 bases and J by 3 bases, 4 bases remained unmatched.